The source of this T cell receptor beta chain is a study of OX40 agonist ivuxolimab in advanced cancers. Study details: The study enrolled dose-escalation patients with hepatocellular carcinoma, melanoma, renal cell or head and neck cancer. Prior anti-PD-1, anti-PD-L1 or anti-CTLA-4 therapy was allowed; approximately 40% had some. Among those treated, three patients had partial responses, one with hepatocellular carcinoma and two with cutaneous melanoma. Study-level points and caveats: CD4+ and CD8+ blood T cells expanded clonally by week 6 at 0.1 to 3.0 mg/kg.

The method was immunoSEQ multiplex PCR; TCRdb's version includes in-frame clones alone and lacks a portion of them. The sample lists about 68,000 clones, 85% to 90% occurring once. Germline-derived CDR1 and CDR2 are SGHAT and FQDESV (reference sequence). V gave up 5 bases and J gave up 5 bases; unmatched junction bases: 6. CDR3 length: 14 amino acids. Note on this clone: Its antigen is currently unknown.

Here the sequenced sample was CD4+ or CD8+ T cells sorted from blood, taken in a trial of the OX40 agonist ivuxolimab. The chain has TRBV11-1 and TRBJ1-1, with TRBD1 matching over 9 bases. This sequence was found in an adult with an advanced solid tumor such as melanoma, head and neck, liver or kidney cancer. CDR3 sequence (DNA): TGTGCCAGCAGCATAGACAGGGGGAGGACTGAAGCTTTCTTT. Its translation: CASSIDRGRTEAFF. Variable domain in full (rest from reference TRBV11-1 and TRBJ1-1): EAEVAQSPRYKITEKSQAVAFWCDPISGHATLYWYRQILGQGPELLVQFQDESVVDDSQLPKDRFSAERLKGVDSTLKIQPAELGDSAMYLCASSIDRGRTEAFFGQGTRLTVV.